This is a list of T cell receptor beta chains from one sample in a study of T cells in localized non-small cell lung cancer. Only in-frame clones appear in the TCRdb table, and some are missing; sequencing was by immunoSEQ multiplex PCR. The table has 70,000 to 80,000 clones, 88% seen once. Sequences were derived from peripheral blood, sampled before any cancer treatment. These TCRs come from a woman aged 40 to 75 with stage I squamous cell lung carcinoma. Both conserved end residues are part of each CDR3.

v_call cdr3_aa
TRBV30 CACSGAPTDTQYF
TRBV10-3 CAISESGGGTNTGELFF
TRBV9 CASSTNSGGPAYNEQFF
TRBV10-3 CAISAGDTGREEKLFF
TRBV27 CASSTKQGFIADTQYF
TRBV5-1 CASSLAGRWIDTIYF
TRBV30 CAWSVGQLSPPLHF
TRBV4-2 CASSPTARAGGPSGELFF
TRBV10-2 CASSEKSGARETQYF
TRBV30 CAWRVAGGKPYNEQFF
TRBV2 CASSELNQEQYF
TRBV5-1 CASSPEGRANTEAFF
TRBV29-1 CSVEVLFRTGNSQQYF
TRBV29-1 CSVELRWGQGAPASGYTF
TRBV30 CAWGEGFYGYTF
TRBV5-6 CASSLGGGQGTVYGYTF
TRBV5-6 CASSNSDRGSAQPQHF
TRBV2 CASAKGGRDQPQHF
TRBV28 CASSPPGGQPQHF
TRBV5-6 CASSLAADRSYF
TRBV9 CASSPPRRLHNEQFF
TRBV9 CASSVAGTTFSDEQFF
TRBV5-1 CASSSGTVKMDSPLHF
TRBV6-6 CASTSDTLRHTQYF
TRBV7-3 CASSLTGAPDTQYF
TRBV6-1 CASRQLQDQPQHF
TRBV30 CAWSTVKGGADQPQHF
TRBV27 CASSLKGPRVGTEAFF
TRBV5-4 CASSLASAGTDTQYF
TRBV5-6 CASSLAGPSTQYF
TRBV6-5 CASSTNTEAFF
TRBV6-6 CASSLDGAYGYTF
TRBV25-1 CASRGTGLFYNEQFF
TRBV5-5 CASSPDGFYEQYF
TRBV2 CASPTGSYYGYTF
TRBV6-1 CASTQSTNQPQHF
TRBV5-4 CASRNQLDTQYF
TRBV9 CASSVSGQLYEQYF
TRBV11-2 CASSHTTVPGLGMNTEAFF
TRBV5-6 CASRRGGTQQFF
TRBV7-9 CASSLESGTTVETQYF
TRBV2 CASGRGGNQPQHF
TRBV19 CASSYRLGSEQYF
TRBV19 CASSLTSGGPNTGELFF
TRBV6-6 CASSPFSTDTQYF
TRBV6-1 CASLSSGDLYEQYF
TRBV6-1 CASSLMVSSYNEQFF
TRBV5-1 CASSLAVEETQYF